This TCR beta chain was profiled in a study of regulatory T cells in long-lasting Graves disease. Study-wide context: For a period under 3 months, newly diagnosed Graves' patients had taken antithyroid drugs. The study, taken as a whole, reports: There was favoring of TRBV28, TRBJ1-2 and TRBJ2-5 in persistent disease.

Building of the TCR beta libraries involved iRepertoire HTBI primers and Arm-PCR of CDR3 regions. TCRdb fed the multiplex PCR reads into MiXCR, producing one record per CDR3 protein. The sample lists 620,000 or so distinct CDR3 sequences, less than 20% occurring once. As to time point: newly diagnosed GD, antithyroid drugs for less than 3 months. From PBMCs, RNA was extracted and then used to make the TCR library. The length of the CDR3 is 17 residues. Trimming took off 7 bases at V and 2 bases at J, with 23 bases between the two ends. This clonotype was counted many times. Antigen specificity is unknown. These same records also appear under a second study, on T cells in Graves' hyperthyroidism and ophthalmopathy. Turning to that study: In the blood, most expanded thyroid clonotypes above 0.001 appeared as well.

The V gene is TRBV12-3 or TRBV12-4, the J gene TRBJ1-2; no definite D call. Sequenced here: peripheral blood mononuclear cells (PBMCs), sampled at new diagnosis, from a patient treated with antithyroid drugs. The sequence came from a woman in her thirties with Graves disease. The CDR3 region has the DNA TGTGCCAGCATCCCCTCGGGCGGGATTAGGAGGAACTATGGCTACACCTTC. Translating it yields CASIPSGGIRRNYGYTF.